This T cell receptor (beta chain) derives from a study of identical twins. Trimming removed 1 base at V and 3 bases at J, with 19 bases between. Germline lookup yields CDR1 SGHDT and CDR2 YYEEEE. This CDR3 spans 17 amino acids. A universal primer binding site was introduced by template switching. The final cDNA contained unique molecular identifiers. TCRdb re-called the 5' RACE reads with MiXCR, one entry per CDR3 protein. The sample includes hundreds of thousands of distinct CDR3 sequences, more than 6.5% of them seen just once. About this clonotype: Its antigen is unknown.

Findings of the study overall: A partial confounding effect on zero-insertion analyses could come from invariant MAIT and iNKT cells.

This same sample was also taken into another study, of yellow fever vaccine responses in identical twins.

The TCR comes from a woman between 18 and 29 years old in good health. V usage is TRBV5-6 and J usage is TRBJ1-1; D gene unclear. Sequences were obtained from PBMCs. CDR3: CASSLIGVSRRHTEAFF. CDR3 in DNA: TGTGCCAGCAGCTTGATAGGCGTTTCTAGGCGCCACACTGAAGCTTTCTTT.